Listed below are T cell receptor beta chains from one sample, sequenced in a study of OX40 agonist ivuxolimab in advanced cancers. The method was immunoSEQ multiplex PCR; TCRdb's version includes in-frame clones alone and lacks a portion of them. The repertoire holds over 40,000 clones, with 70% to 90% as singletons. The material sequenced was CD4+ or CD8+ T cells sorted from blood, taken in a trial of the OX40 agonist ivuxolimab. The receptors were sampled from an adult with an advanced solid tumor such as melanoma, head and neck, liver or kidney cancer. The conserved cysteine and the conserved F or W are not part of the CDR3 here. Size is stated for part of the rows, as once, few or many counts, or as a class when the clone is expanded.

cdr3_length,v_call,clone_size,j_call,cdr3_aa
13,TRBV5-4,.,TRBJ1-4,ASSLGGAVNEKLF
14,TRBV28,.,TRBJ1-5,ASSLSPRSGNQPQH
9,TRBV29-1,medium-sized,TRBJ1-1,SVLDGVGAF
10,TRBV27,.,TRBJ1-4,ASSRRGEKLF
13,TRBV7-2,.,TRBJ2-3,ASSLLVLRTDTQY
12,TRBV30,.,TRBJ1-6,AWSATGFYKTLH
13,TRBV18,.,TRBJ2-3,ASSWATGRGDTQY
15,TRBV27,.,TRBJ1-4,ASSAIDGGRGGEKLF
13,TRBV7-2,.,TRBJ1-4,ASSLVRGGGEKLF
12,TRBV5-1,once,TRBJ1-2,ASSLAGDSYGYT
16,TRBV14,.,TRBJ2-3,ASSPKWEFRASTDTQY
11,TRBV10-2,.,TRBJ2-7,ASSETRLAGRY
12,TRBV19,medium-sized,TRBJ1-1,ASSISPGNTEAF
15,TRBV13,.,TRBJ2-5,ASSLLHRNFAQETQY
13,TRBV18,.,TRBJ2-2,ASSPDRGVSGELF
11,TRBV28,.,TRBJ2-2,ASSLTRAGELF
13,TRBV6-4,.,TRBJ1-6,ASSDLPQGLSPLH
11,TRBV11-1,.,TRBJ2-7,ASSWDAAYEQY
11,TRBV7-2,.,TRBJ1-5,ASSSETLQPQH
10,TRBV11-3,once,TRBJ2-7,ASSLDSYEQY
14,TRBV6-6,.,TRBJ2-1,ASSYENRRGISEQF
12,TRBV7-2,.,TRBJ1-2,ASTLQGLNYGYT